The sequence of this T cell receptor beta chain was determined in a study of shared clonotypes between healthy human individuals. Terminally differentiated effector memory CD45RA+ cells were excluded from the naive CD8 cells, which were CD45RO-negative and positively selected for CCR7. Each PCR replicate from the sorted subsets contained about 200 ng DNA, which is about 30,000 T cell genomes. Repertoires were generated with immunoSEQ multiplex PCR, while TCRdb's copy carries only in-frame clones and drops some. Of some 2 million clones in the sample, about 94% were seen once. Germline lookup yields CDR1 SQVTM and CDR2 ANQGSEA. Trimming stripped 4 bases from V and 0 bases from J, with 10 bases between. CDR3 length: 13 amino acids.

The sequencing input was naive CD8+ T cells sorted from blood. The sequence came from a man between 18 and 29 years old in good health. The V and J genes are TRBV29-1 and TRBJ2-7, with D unclear. The CDR3 sequence: CSVGPGVSYEQYF. CDR3 DNA sequence: TGCAGCGTTGGACCCGGAGTCTCCTACGAGCAGTACTTC.